One sample yielded the 19 T cell receptor beta chains listed below, sequenced in a study of blood T cell repertoires in COVID-19. Assay used: immunoSEQ multiplex PCR; TCRdb lists only in-frame clones, some missing. Here the sample spans under 100,000 clones, 80% to 90% being singletons. The sequencing sample was made of peripheral blood. These receptors originate from a man aged 50 or older with active COVID-19.

The chain uses TRBV7-3 and TRBJ1-1, with D perhaps matching TRBD1 (6 bases). V shed 4 bases and J shed 11 bases, with 17 bases lying between them. Looked up from germline, CDR1 is SGHTA and CDR2 is FQGTGA. The CDR3 is 13 residues long. The CDR3 sequence: CASSSTSTGYAFF. CDR3 sequence (DNA): TGTGCCAGCAGCTCCACTAGTACAGGGTACGCTTTCTTT.

A note on this clone: A read error may account for a junction end that differs from germline. V gene TRBV6-2 or TRBV6-3 combines with J gene TRBJ2-1, with unresolved D. Germline lookup yields CDR1 MNHEY and CDR2 SVGEGT. This CDR3 has 14 residues. The chain's CDR3 is CASSNSLSYNEQFF. Written as DNA, the CDR3 is TGTGCCAGCAGTAACTCCCTTTCCTACAATGAGCAGTTCTTC.

The chain has TRBV10-3 and TRBJ1-3, with a tentative D call TRBD1 (5 bases). The germline V and J ends were trimmed by 3 bases and 0 bases, with 21 bases remaining between them. CDR1 and CDR2 (germline): ENHRY, SYGVKD. This CDR3 contains 19 residues. DNA of the CDR3: TGTGCCATCAGTGATTTCGGGAGGGGCCAGGGTCTCTCTGGAAACACCATATATTTT. It is translated as CAISDFGRGQGLSGNTIYF.

The rearrangement links TRBV4-2 to TRBJ1-5; 8 nucleotides agree with TRBD1. With 3 bases clipped from V and 6 bases from J, the junction kept 10 bases outside the gene matches. The CDR3 is made up of 16 amino acids. Germline CDR1 is LGHNA and CDR2 is YNFKEQ. The CDR3 DNA sequence: TGTGCCAGCAGCCAGGACCCGGGACAGGTTAGTCAGCCCCAGCATTTT. It translates to CASSQDPGQVSQPQHF.

This clone was seen just once. The chain carries TRBV2 and TRBJ2-1; 8 bases match TRBD2. Germline V gene lookup returns CDR1 SNHLY and CDR2 FYNNEI. V lost 8 bases, J lost 7 bases, and 13 bases stayed unmatched. The CDR3 totals 15 residues. CDR3 sequence (DNA): TGTGCCAGCGTCCTAAGCGGGAGTGGTAGGAATGAGCAGTTCTTC. Translating gives CASVLSGSGRNEQFF.

This chain links TRBV25-1 with TRBJ1-2, with a weak D call TRBD1 (6 bases). Trimming took 5 bases from V and 4 from J, leaving 11 bases between them. The CDR3 covers 13 residues. The germline CDR1 and CDR2 sequences are MGHDK and SYGVNS. For the CDR3, the DNA is TGTGCCAGCAGTCCGAGGGACACCTATGGCTACACCTTC. Its protein is CASSPRDTYGYTF.

This clone showed up just a few times. This sequence joins TRBV7-7 and TRBJ2-7; tentative D call: TRBD1 (5 bases). Germline lookup yields CDR1 SSHAT and CDR2 FNYEAQ (reference sequence). The V end was cut by 2 bases, the J end by 1 base, with 18 bases between. The CDR3 spans 17 residues. CDR3 bases: TGTGCCAGCAGCTTAACAGGTAGTAGTAATCGGTCCTACGAGCAGTACTTC. It specifies CASSLTGSSNRSYEQYF.

This clone has a count of ten or more. The rearrangement joins TRBV3-1 (or the pseudogene TRBV3-2) to TRBJ2-5, with a weak D call TRBD2 (5 bases). This CDR3 contains 14 residues. CDR1 is LGHDT, CDR2 YNNKEL, per germline (reference sequence). Trimming removed 3 bases from V and 5 bases from J, with 13 bases in between. The CDR3 reads CASSHWEFGETQYF. CDR3 DNA sequence: TGTGCCAGCAGCCATTGGGAGTTCGGGGAGACCCAGTACTTC.

In its sample, this clone was seen once. V gene TRBV30 combines with J gene TRBJ1-4; 7 bases fit TRBD1. With 6 bases clipped from V and 3 bases from J, the junction kept 4 bases outside the gene matches. The CDR3 is made up of 13 amino acids. The germline V gene encodes CDR1 GTSNPN and CDR2 SVGIG (reference sequence). This CDR3 reads CACPTGSNEKLFF. For the CDR3, the DNA is TGTGCCTGCCCGACAGGGTCTAATGAAAAACTGTTTTTT.

V and J are TRBV7-3 and TRBJ1-1; D is unclear. CDR3 size: 13 residues. V shed 5 bases and J shed 3 bases, with 10 bases lying between them. In germline, CDR1 is SGHTA, CDR2 FQGTGA. CDR3 nucleotide sequence: TGTGCCAGCAGCCCATTGGCCGACACTGAAGCTTTCTTT. Residues: CASSPLADTEAFF.

The sample holds one count of this clone. DNA for the CDR3: TGTGCCAGCAGCTCTGGACAGGGAGGATATTCACCCCTCCACTTT. It yields the protein CASSSGQGGYSPLHF. The J gene is TRBJ1-6, the V gene TRBV5-5; TRBD1 agrees at 8 bases. The J segment lost 8 bases and the V segment lost 3 bases, leaving 7 bases of the junction unmatched. This CDR3 region has 15 residues. The germline gives CDR1 SGHKS, CDR2 YYEKEE (reference sequence).

Here the CDR3 DNA reads TGTGCCAGCAGCGACCAAGGGGGACTAGCGATCTACGAGCAGTACTTC. It encodes CASSDQGGLAIYEQYF. The chain recombines TRBV14 with TRBJ2-7; 10 bases fit TRBD2. This CDR3 is 16 amino acids long. V lost 5 bases and J lost 3; bases outside the gene matches: 10. Germline V gives CDR1 SGHDN, CDR2 FVKESK. The complete variable domain, with remaining parts taken from reference TRBV14 and TRBJ2-7, reads EAGVTQFPSHSVIEKGQTVTLRCDPISGHDNLYWYRRVMGKEIKFLLHFVKESKQDESGMPNNRFLAERTGGTYSTLKVQPAELEDSGVYFCASSDQGGLAIYEQYFGPGTRLTVT.

The gene calls are TRBV10-3 and TRBJ2-1; D unresolved. The CDR3 is made up of 15 amino acids. Between the trimmed V and J ends, which lost 10 bases and 0 bases, there was a span of 16 bases. CDR1 is ENHRY, CDR2 SYGVKD, per germline. CDR3 DNA: TGTGCCACCCTGGAACAGCTCCACTCCTACAATGAGCAGTTCTTC. Its protein product is CATLEQLHSYNEQFF.

The chain uses TRBV28 and TRBJ2-7; the match to TRBD1 covers 7 bases. The CDR3 is 14 amino acids. Germline values: CDR1 MDHEN, CDR2 SYDVKM. V shed 7 bases and J 2 bases; nucleotides not matched to a gene: 8. The CDR3 coding sequence is TGTGCCAGCACCTCGCCCGACAGGGCCTACGAGCAGTACTTC. It yields the protein CASTSPDRAYEQYF.

The chain has TRBV11-3 and TRBJ2-7, with D hard to call. Germline-derived CDR1 and CDR2 are SGHNT and YENEEA. CDR3 length: 11 residues. Trimming cost V 6 bases and J 3 bases, with 6 bases left between them. Written as DNA, the CDR3 is TGTGCCAGCAGTCGTTTCTACGAGCAGTACTTC. Translating gives CASSRFYEQYF.

This chain joins TRBV10-3 and TRBJ2-7; 7 bases line up with TRBD1. This CDR3 spans 13 amino acids. Germline V CDR1 and CDR2: ENHRY, SYGVKD. The V gene end was trimmed by 7 bases and the J gene end by 3 bases; junction bases not matched to a gene: 6. The CDR3 reads CAIKGQTHYEQYF. Written as DNA, the CDR3 is TGTGCCATCAAGGGACAGACACACTACGAGCAGTACTTC.

V gene TRBV2 combines with J gene TRBJ1-3, with D perhaps TRBD1 (5 bases). V lost 5 bases and J 3 bases, leaving 5 bases between the germline ends. The germline CDR1 and CDR2 sequences are SNHLY and FYNNEI. This CDR3 is built from 12 residues. CDR3 sequence (DNA): TGTGCCAGCAGTAGGGGTGGAAACACCATATATTTT. This sequence encodes CASSRGGNTIYF. Full variable domain (outside the CDR3, taken from reference TRBV2 and TRBJ1-3): EPEVTQTPSHQVTQMGQEVILRCVPISNHLYFYWYRQILGQKVEFLVSFYNNEISEKSEIFDDQFSVERPDGSNFTLKIRSTKLEDSAMYFCASSRGGNTIYFGEGSWLTVV.

The V gene is TRBV6-5, the J gene TRBJ1-5; D call uncertain. Trimming pared 4 bases from V and 0 bases from J, leaving 7 bases between. The CDR3 covers 14 residues. CDR1 and CDR2 from the germline V gene are MNHEY and SVGAGI. CDR3 coding DNA: TGTGCCAGCAGTTGGTTCTATAGCAATCAGCCCCAGCATTTT. This sequence encodes CASSWFYSNQPQHF.

This rearrangement joins TRBV7-8 to TRBJ2-5; 8 nucleotides align to TRBD2. Germline CDR1 is SGHVS and CDR2 is FQNEAQ. This CDR3 has 14 residues. Unmatched junction bases numbered 6, after V lost 5 bases and J lost 4 bases. The CDR3 loop reads CASSNSGKGETQYF. DNA of the CDR3: TGTGCCAGCAGCAATAGCGGGAAGGGAGAGACCCAGTACTTC.